This is a list of T cell receptor beta chains from one sample in a study of blood T cell repertoires in COVID-19. Measured with immunoSEQ multiplex PCR; TCRdb has only the in-frame clones, and not every one. There are 90,000 to 150,000 clones in the sample; 77% occur only once, and 7.9% lies in the top ten. The sequencing sample was made of peripheral blood. These receptors were obtained from a human donor in a cohort sampled during active COVID-19. Both conserved end residues are part of each CDR3. D genes are given only for firm matches. Clone sizes are given selectively: once, few, many, or a class where the clone is expanded.

clone_size j_call d_call v_call cdr3_aa cdr3_nt
. TRBJ2-7 . TRBV6-5 CASTSHPGSYEQYF TGTGCCAGCACGAGTCACCCCGGCTCCTACGAGCAGTACTTC
. TRBJ2-1 . TRBV20-1 CSASPPSVNEQFF TGCAGTGCTAGTCCCCCTTCGGTGAATGAGCAGTTCTTC
. TRBJ2-7 TRBD1 TRBV3-1/TRBV3-2 CASSRADRIYEQYF TGTGCCAGCAGCCGCGCGGACAGGATCTACGAGCAGTACTTC
. TRBJ1-1 . TRBV5-4 CASSLESGEAFF TGTGCCAGCAGCTTGGAGTCAGGTGAAGCTTTCTTT
. TRBJ1-2 . TRBV24-1 CATSDGNYGYTF TGTGCCACCAGTGACGGTAACTATGGCTACACCTTC
. TRBJ2-7 TRBD2 TRBV7-2 CASSFNSGRSYEQYF TGTGCCAGCAGCTTTAATAGCGGGAGATCCTACGAGCAGTACTTC
. TRBJ2-7 TRBD2 TRBV5-8 CASSSLGLVYEQYF TGTGCCAGCAGCTCACTCGGACTAGTATACGAGCAGTACTTC
. TRBJ2-7 TRBD2 TRBV11-2 CASSPLAGGDPEQYF TGTGCCAGCAGCCCCCTAGCGGGAGGCGACCCCGAGCAGTACTTC
once TRBJ2-5 . TRBV6-5 CASSPSPRLQETQYF TGTGCCAGCAGTCCCTCCCCCCGTCTCCAAGAGACCCAGTACTTC
. TRBJ1-3 . TRBV6-5 CASTLYSGNTIYF TGTGCCAGCACACTTTACTCTGGAAACACCATATATTTT
. TRBJ2-5 . TRBV7-6 CASSSFWGDASMGMETQYF TGTGCCAGCAGCTCATTTTGGGGGGACGCCAGCATGGGTATGGAGACCCAGTACTTC
. TRBJ2-3 . TRBV7-8 CASSPPLGGTIPPDTQYF TGTGCCAGCAGCCCACCCCTGGGCGGGACGATCCCCCCAGATACGCAGTATTTT
. TRBJ2-7 . TRBV11-3 CASSLEASSSYEQYF TGTGCCAGCAGCTTAGAAGCGTCTAGCTCCTACGAGCAGTACTTC
. TRBJ1-1 . TRBV25-1 CASSETGGAFF TGTGCCAGCAGTGAAACAGGTGGGGCTTTCTTT
few TRBJ2-7 . TRBV6-6 CASSYSRTTSHEQYF TGTGCCAGCAGTTACTCCAGGACGACTAGTCACGAGCAGTACTTC
. TRBJ1-5 TRBD1 TRBV5-4 CASSLTGDSNQPQHF TGTGCCAGCAGCTTGACAGGGGATAGCAATCAGCCCCAGCATTTT
few TRBJ1-1 . TRBV10-3 CAISGMGGTNTEAFF TGTGCCATCAGTGGCATGGGGGGTACGAACACTGAAGCTTTCTTT
. TRBJ2-7 . TRBV5-4 CASSQTGFPYEQYF TGTGCCAGCAGCCAGACAGGATTTCCCTACGAGCAGTACTTC
. TRBJ2-7 . TRBV11-3 CASSLDRVYEQYF TGTGCCAGCAGCTTAGATCGCGTCTACGAGCAGTACTTC
. TRBJ2-3 TRBD1 TRBV19 CASSMDRSSTDTQYF TGTGCCAGTAGTATGGACAGGTCTAGCACAGATACGCAGTATTTT
. TRBJ2-7 TRBD2 TRBV5-4 CASSWERGSYEQYF TGTGCCAGCAGCTGGGAGCGGGGTTCCTACGAGCAGTACTTC
. TRBJ2-7 TRBD2 TRBV5-1 CASSLTKGLADYEQYF TGCGCCAGCAGCTTGACTAAGGGACTAGCGGACTACGAGCAGTACTTC
. TRBJ2-7 TRBD2 TRBV4-2 CASSQEGYGGRPYEQYF TGTGCCAGCAGCCAAGAAGGATATGGCGGGAGACCGTACGAGCAGTACTTC